This T cell receptor beta chain was recorded in a study of shared clonotypes between healthy human individuals. Whole-study context: For every donor, three CD4 naive, three CD4 memory, two CD8 naive and one CD8 memory plates were used. Study outcomes and limitations: Rarefaction exposed incomplete sorted-subset sequencing despite large depth.

With respect to this clone: Its matching antigen is unknown.

TCRdb keeps only in-frame clones here, not all; method: immunoSEQ multiplex PCR. The data hold 2 million to 2.5 million clones, with just under 95% observed a single time. Trimming left V 2 bases short and J 2 bases short, with 7 bases between. Germline CDR1 is ENHRY and CDR2 is SYGVKD. This CDR3 has 14 residues. Naive CD8 cells were CD45RO-negative, positively selected for CCR7, excluding terminally differentiated effector memory CD45RA+ cells. The sample consisted of naive CD8+ T cells sorted from blood. This clonotype originated in a man younger than 35 in good health. V gene TRBV10-3 combines with J gene TRBJ2-1; D may be TRBD2 (5 bases). CDR3 sequence reads: CAISESSAYNEQFF. The DNA for the CDR3 is TGTGCCATCAGTGAGAGTAGCGCCTACAATGAGCAGTTCTTC.